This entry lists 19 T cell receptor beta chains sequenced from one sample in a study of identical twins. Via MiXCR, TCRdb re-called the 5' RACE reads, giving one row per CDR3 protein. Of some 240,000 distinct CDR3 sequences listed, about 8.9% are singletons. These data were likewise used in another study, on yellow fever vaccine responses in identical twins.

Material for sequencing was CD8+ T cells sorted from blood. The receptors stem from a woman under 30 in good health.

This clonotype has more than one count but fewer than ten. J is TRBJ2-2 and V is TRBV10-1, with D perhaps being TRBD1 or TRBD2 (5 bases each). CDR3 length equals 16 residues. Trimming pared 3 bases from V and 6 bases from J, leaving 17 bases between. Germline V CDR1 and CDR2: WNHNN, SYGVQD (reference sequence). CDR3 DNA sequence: TGCGCCAGCAGTGACCGGGACGAAAGATTTGCCGGGGAGCTGTTTTTT. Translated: CASSDRDERFAGELFF.

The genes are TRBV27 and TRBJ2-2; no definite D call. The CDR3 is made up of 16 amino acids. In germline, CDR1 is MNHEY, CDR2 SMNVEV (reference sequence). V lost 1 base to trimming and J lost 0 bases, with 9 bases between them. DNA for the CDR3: TGTGCCAGCAGTTTATTTCCAGGCCCGAACACCGGGGAGCTGTTTTTT. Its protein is CASSLFPGPNTGELFF.

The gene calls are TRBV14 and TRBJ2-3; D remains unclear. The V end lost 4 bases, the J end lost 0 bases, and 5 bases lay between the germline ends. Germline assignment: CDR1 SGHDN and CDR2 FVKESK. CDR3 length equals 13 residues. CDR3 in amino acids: CASSLWSTDTQYF. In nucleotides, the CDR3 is TGTGCCAGCAGCCTTTGGAGCACAGATACGCAGTATTTT.

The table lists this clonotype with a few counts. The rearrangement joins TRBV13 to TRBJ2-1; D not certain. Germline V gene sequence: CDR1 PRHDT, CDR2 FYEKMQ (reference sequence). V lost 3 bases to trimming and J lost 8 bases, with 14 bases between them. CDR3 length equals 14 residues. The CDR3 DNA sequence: TGTGCCAGCAGCTTTCGGACGGTAAGGGATGAGCAGTTCTTC. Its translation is CASSFRTVRDEQFF.

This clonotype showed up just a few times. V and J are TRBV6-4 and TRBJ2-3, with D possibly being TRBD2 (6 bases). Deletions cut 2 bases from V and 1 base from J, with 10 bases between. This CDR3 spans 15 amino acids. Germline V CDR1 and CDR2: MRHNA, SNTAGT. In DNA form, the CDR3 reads TGTGCCAGCAGTGACAAGGCTAGCGGCACAGATACGCAGTATTTT. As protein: CASSDKASGTDTQYF.

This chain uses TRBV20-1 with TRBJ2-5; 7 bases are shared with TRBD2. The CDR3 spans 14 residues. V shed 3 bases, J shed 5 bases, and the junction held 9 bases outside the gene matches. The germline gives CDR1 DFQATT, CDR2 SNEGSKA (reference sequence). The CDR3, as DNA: TGCAGTGCTAGCTGGCGGGAGAGGGTGGAGACCCAGTACTTC. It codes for CSASWRERVETQYF.

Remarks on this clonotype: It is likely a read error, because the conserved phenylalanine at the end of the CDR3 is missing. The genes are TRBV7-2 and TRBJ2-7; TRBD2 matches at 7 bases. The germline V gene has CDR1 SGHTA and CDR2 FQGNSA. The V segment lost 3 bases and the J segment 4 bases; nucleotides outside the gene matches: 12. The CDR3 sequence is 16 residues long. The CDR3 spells CASSLDGRSQWYEQYY. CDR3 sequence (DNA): TGTGCCAGCAGCTTGGACGGGAGGTCCCAGTGGTACGAGCAGTACTAC.

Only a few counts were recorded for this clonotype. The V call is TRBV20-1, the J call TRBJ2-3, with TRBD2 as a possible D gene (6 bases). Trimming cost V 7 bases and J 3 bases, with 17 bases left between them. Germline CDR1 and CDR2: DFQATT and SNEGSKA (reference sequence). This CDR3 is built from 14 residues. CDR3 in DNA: TGCAGTGGCAGCGTGGGCGGAGGGACAGATACGCAGTATTTT. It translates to CSGSVGGGTDTQYF.

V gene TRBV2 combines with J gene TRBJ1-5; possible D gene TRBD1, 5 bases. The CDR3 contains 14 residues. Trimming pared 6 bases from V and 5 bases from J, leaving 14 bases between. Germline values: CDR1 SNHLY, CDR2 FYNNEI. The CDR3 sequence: CASRRTGRDQPQHF. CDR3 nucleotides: TGTGCCAGCAGAAGGACGGGACGTGATCAGCCCCAGCATTTT.

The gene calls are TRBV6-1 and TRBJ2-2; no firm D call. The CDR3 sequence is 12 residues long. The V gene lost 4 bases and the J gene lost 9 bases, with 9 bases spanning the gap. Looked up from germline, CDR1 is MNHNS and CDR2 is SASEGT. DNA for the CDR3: TGTGCCAGCAGTGTTGGGGTCTGGGAGCTGTTTTTT. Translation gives CASSVGVWELFF.

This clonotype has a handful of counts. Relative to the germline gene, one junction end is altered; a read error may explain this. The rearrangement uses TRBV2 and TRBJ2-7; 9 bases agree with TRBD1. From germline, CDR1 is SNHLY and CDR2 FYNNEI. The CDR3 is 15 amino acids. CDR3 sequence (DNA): TGTGCCAGCAGCGAAGGGGGACAGGGCCTATACGAGCAGTACTTC. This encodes CASSEGGQGLYEQYF.

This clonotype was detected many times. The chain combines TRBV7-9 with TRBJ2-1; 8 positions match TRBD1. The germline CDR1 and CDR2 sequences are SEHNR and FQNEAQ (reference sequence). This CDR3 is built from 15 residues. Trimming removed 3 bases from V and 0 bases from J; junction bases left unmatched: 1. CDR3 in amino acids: CASSFTGGSYNEQFF. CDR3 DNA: TGTGCCAGCAGCTTCACAGGGGGCTCCTACAATGAGCAGTTCTTC.

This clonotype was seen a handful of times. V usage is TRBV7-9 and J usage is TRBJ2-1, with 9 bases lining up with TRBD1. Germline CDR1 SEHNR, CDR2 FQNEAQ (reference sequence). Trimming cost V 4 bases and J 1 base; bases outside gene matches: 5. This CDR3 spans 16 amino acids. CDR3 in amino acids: CASSSPQGASYNEQFF. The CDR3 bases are TGTGCCAGCAGCTCACCACAGGGGGCGTCCTACAATGAGCAGTTCTTC.

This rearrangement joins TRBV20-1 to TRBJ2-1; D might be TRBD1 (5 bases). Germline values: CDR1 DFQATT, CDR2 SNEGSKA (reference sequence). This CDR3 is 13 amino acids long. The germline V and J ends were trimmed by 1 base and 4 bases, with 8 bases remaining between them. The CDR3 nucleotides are TGCAGTGCTAGAGTTGACAGATACAATGAGCAGTTCTTC. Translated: CSARVDRYNEQFF.

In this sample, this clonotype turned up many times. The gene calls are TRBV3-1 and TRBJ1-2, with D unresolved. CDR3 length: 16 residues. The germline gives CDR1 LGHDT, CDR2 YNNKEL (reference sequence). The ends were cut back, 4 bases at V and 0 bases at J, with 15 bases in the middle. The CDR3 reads CASSPGGGLANYGYTF. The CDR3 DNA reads TGTGCCAGCAGCCCCGGAGGTGGTCTAGCTAACTATGGCTACACCTTC. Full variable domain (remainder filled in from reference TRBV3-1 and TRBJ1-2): DTAVSQTPKYLVTQMGNDKSIKCEQNLGHDTMYWYKQDSKKFLKIMFSYNNKELIINETVPNRFSPKSPDKAHLNLHINSLELGDSAVYFCASSPGGGLANYGYTFGSGTRLTVV.

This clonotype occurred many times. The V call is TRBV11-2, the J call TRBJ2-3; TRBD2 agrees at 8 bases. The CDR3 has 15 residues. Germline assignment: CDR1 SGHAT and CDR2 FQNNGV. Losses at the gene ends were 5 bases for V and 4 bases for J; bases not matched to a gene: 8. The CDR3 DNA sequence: TGTGCCAGCAGCATACTGGCGGGGGGCTCAGATACGCAGTATTTT. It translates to CASSILAGGSDTQYF.

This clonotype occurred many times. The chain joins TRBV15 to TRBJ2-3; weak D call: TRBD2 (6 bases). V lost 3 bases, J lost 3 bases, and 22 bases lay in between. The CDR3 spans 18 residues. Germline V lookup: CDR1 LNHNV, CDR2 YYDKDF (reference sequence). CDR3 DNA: TGTGCCACCAGCAGCCCTGAAACCGGGGGTCCGGGGACAGATACGCAGTATTTT. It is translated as CATSSPETGGPGTDTQYF.

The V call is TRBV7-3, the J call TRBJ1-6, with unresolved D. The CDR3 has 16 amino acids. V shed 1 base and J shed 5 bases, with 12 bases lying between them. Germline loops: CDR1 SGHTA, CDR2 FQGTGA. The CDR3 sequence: CASSLRGSPDNSPLHF. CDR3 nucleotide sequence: TGTGCCAGCAGCTTAAGAGGGTCTCCTGATAATTCACCCCTCCACTTT.

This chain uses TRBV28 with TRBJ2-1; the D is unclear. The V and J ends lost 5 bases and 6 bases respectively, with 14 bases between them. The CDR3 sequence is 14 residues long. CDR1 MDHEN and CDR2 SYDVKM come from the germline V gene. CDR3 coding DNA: TGTGCCAGCAGTCCCCTGAGTTTACGCAATGAGCAGTTCTTC. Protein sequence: CASSPLSLRNEQFF.